The subject of this entry is one TCR beta chain. The antigen is unknown. This specimen comes from a study of human T cells and chemical hapten exposure. Total RNA was extracted from unfractionated whole blood. Notes on the study in general: TCRs whose frequency exceeded 1 in 1000 remained the same following DPC sensitization.

Individual cDNA molecules received unique molecular identifiers in the library. One entry per CDR3 protein results from TCRdb running MiXCR on the 5' RACE reads. The sample includes about 120,000 distinct CDR3 sequences, roughly 19% of them seen just once. V was shortened by 3 bases and J by 4 bases, with 10 bases between the two germline ends. Germline V lookup: CDR1 MNHEY, CDR2 SVGAGI. The CDR3 is 13 amino acids. The chain recombines TRBV6-5 with TRBJ2-7; possibly TRBD1 or TRBD2 for D (5 bases each). This TCR derives from a human donor in good health. This chain's CDR3 is CASSYGTSYEQYF. DNA for the CDR3: TGTGCCAGCAGTTATGGGACCAGTTACGAGCAGTACTTC.